This T cell receptor (beta chain) was found in a study of T cell repertoires in cytomegalovirus infection. Overall study context: Based on public TCR beta signatures, there were indications of CMV infection and of a matching HLA type.

TCRdb re-derived calls from the reads in MiXCR, one entry per CDR3 protein. The sample holds 250,000 to 350,000 distinct CDR3 sequences, roughly 25% seen once. Many counts were recorded for this clonotype. Its matching antigen is unknown. Notes on the study in general: What dominated the ex vivo response were HLA-C-restricted CMV-specific TCR beta clonotypes. Cumulative frequency (of public TCR beta family members) identified carriers of CMV plus the relevant HLA.

The source of this sequence is a human donor in good health (CMV status not recorded). Some clones in this sample may be carry-over from other donors' samples. What was sequenced was PBMCs.

For the CDR3, the DNA is TGCGCCAGCAGCCAAGGGGACAGGGAAGGGACCCAGTACTTC. Its translation is CASSQGDREGTQYF. This chain connects TRBV4-3 to TRBJ2-5, with 9 nucleotides matching TRBD1. This CDR3 spans 14 amino acids. J was trimmed by 7 bases and V by 1 base; bases with no gene match: 4. Germline lookup yields CDR1 LGHNA and CDR2 YSLEER.